The 22 T cell receptor beta chains below come from one sample, sequenced in a study of CD8 T cells in Susac syndrome. After extraction with the RNeasy kit, about 0.5 to 1 ug of the RNA was reverse transcribed using random hexamers. Via MiXCR, TCRdb re-called the immunoSEQ multiplex PCR reads, giving one row per CDR3 protein. In the table there are 210,000 or so distinct CDR3 sequences, 85% to 95% of which are singletons. Input material: CD4+ T cells from PBMCs. The receptor source for this set is a human donor with Susac syndrome.

This clonotype was recorded a few times. The V gene is TRBV6-2 or TRBV6-3, the J gene TRBJ2-7, with 9 bases matching TRBD1. The CDR3 runs to 13 residues. CDR1 and CDR2 (germline): MNHEY, SVGEGT. Germline trimming cut 8 bases from V and 2 bases from J; bases unmatched to any gene: 4. The CDR3 loop reads CASAGTGTYEQYF. The CDR3 coding sequence is TGTGCCAGCGCCGGGACAGGGACCTACGAGCAGTACTTC.

The chain has TRBV4-3 and TRBJ2-3; D is unresolved. The germline V and J ends were trimmed by 1 base and 2 bases, with 16 bases remaining between them. CDR1 and CDR2 from the germline V gene are LGHNA and YSLEER. The CDR3 length is 17 residues. The CDR3 region is CASSQVATDANTDTQYF. The CDR3, as DNA: TGCGCCAGCAGCCAAGTGGCAACCGATGCCAACACAGATACGCAGTATTTT.

This chain uses TRBV6-1 with TRBJ2-1; the D gene is possibly TRBD1 (5 bases). From germline, CDR1 is MNHNS and CDR2 SASEGT. The CDR3 spans 16 residues. V lost 7 bases to trimming and J lost 5 bases, with 21 bases between them. The CDR3 nucleotides read TGTGCCAGCACCCCGCAGGGCCCCCGTTTTGACAATGAGCAGTTCTTC. The encoded protein is CASTPQGPRFDNEQFF.

V gene TRBV3-1 combines with J gene TRBJ1-6; tentatively, D is TRBD1 (5 bases). V lost 5 bases and J lost 6, with 11 bases in between. In germline, CDR1 is LGHDT, CDR2 YNNKEL (reference sequence). This CDR3 region has 14 residues. The CDR3 DNA reads TGTGCCAGCAGCGCCTCTCAGGGTAATTCACCCCTCCACTTT. This encodes CASSASQGNSPLHF.

The chain employs TRBV6-5 and TRBJ1-2, with 10 nucleotides matching TRBD1. The V segment lost 4 bases and the J segment 8 bases; nucleotides outside the gene matches: 7. In germline, CDR1 is MNHEY, CDR2 SVGAGI. The CDR3 extends over 14 amino acids. DNA for the CDR3: TGTGCCAGCAGTTCCACACCGGGACAGGGGGGCTACACCTTC. Translating gives CASSSTPGQGGYTF.

This clonotype was seen only a few times. The gene calls are TRBV4-2 and TRBJ1-1; tentative D call: TRBD1 (5 bases). The CDR3 runs 14 residues. The germline V and J ends were trimmed by 0 bases and 1 base, with 6 bases remaining between them. CDR1 and CDR2 from the germline V gene are LGHNA and YNFKEQ. The CDR3 DNA follows: TGTGCCAGCAGCCAAGATGGGGGGAACACTGAAGCTTTCTTT. It is translated as CASSQDGGNTEAFF.

This clonotype showed up just once. The rearrangement joins TRBV7-2 to TRBJ1-2, with a weak D call TRBD1 (5 bases). The germline CDR1 and CDR2 sequences are SGHTA and FQGNSA. V lost 2 bases and J lost 6, with 7 bases in between. There are 12 residues in the CDR3. The CDR3: CASSLWGNGYTF. CDR3 DNA sequence: TGTGCCAGCAGCTTATGGGGGAATGGCTACACCTTC.

The chain recombines TRBV19 with TRBJ1-1; tentative D call: TRBD1 (6 bases). Trimming took off 11 bases at V and 1 base at J, with 17 bases between the two ends. The germline gives CDR1 LNHDA, CDR2 SQIVND (reference sequence). This CDR3 contains 14 residues. CDR3 amino acids: CASRQEFGNTEAFF. For the CDR3, the DNA is TGTGCCTCGAGACAGGAATTTGGGAACACTGAAGCTTTCTTT.

CDR3 in amino acids: CASSQTLAGGYEQYF. The CDR3 DNA follows: TGCGCCAGCAGCCAAACCTTAGCGGGGGGCTACGAGCAGTACTTC. The rearrangement joins TRBV5-1 to TRBJ2-7; TRBD2 aligns across 10 bases. Trimming took 4 bases from V and 3 from J; bases not matched to a gene: 7. Germline lookup yields CDR1 SGHRS and CDR2 YFSETQ. The length of the CDR3 is 15 residues. The full variable domain, its missing parts supplied by reference TRBV5-1 and TRBJ2-7, is KAGVTQTPRYLIKTRGQQVTLSCSPISGHRSVSWYQQTPGQGLQFLFEYFSETQRNKGNFPGRFSGRQFSNSRSEMNVSTLELGDSALYLCASSQTLAGGYEQYFGPGTRLTVT.

The gene calls are TRBV27 and TRBJ1-2; maybe TRBD1 (5 bases). V lost 2 bases and J 3 bases, leaving 10 bases between the germline ends. CDR3 length equals 14 residues. The V gene's germline CDR1 is MNHEY and CDR2 SMNVEV (reference sequence). The CDR3 region has the DNA TGTGCCAGCAGTTTAGGGCAGGGTGACTATGGCTACACCTTC. Translation gives CASSLGQGDYGYTF.

The rearrangement joins TRBV24-1 to TRBJ2-1; 7 bases fit TRBD1. This CDR3 is built from 14 residues. Germline V gene data show CDR1 as KGHDR and CDR2 as SFDVKD. J was trimmed by 4 bases and V by 4 bases; bases with no gene match: 3. In DNA form, the CDR3 reads TGTGCCACCAGTGACCCGACAGGGTACAATGAGCAGTTCTTC. This codes for CATSDPTGYNEQFF.

Concerning this clonotype: The junction departs from germline at one end; a sequencing error may be responsible. The J gene is TRBJ1-3, the V gene TRBV3-1; D is undetermined. The CDR3 loop spans 18 amino acids. CDR1 is LGHDT, CDR2 YNNKEL, per germline (reference sequence). The DNA for the CDR3 is TGTGCCAGCAGCCAAGGTGGATCGGTACAGCGCTCTGAAAACACCATATATTTT. Translating it yields CASSQGGSVQRSENTIYF.

The CDR3 region has the DNA TGTGCCAGCAGCATGGGACAGAGGAACACTGAAGCTTTCTTT. Its protein product is CASSMGQRNTEAFF. The rearrangement joins TRBV7-9 to TRBJ1-1; 7 nucleotides line up with TRBD1. CDR3 length: 14 residues. CDR1 and CDR2 from the germline V gene are SEHNR and FQNEAQ (reference sequence). Trimming cost V 5 bases and J 1 base; bases outside gene matches: 4.

The rearrangement uses TRBV12-3 or TRBV12-4 and TRBJ1-1; D unresolved. Trimming took 5 bases from V and 1 from J, leaving 14 bases between them. The CDR3 is 15 residues long. In nucleotides, the CDR3 is TGTGCCAGCAGTGACCCGGGTACGTCGAACACTGAAGCTTTCTTT. This gives the protein CASSDPGTSNTEAFF.

The chain joins TRBV20-1 to TRBJ1-1; 7 bases map to TRBD1. CDR3 length equals 13 residues. V dropped 3 bases and J dropped 4; count of bases not matched to a gene: 5. CDR1 DFQATT and CDR2 SNEGSKA come from the germline V gene (reference sequence). CDR3 nucleotide sequence: TGCAGTGCTAGGCCAGGGGGAGGCACTGAAGCTTTCTTT. Translated: CSARPGGGTEAFF.

Written as DNA, the CDR3 is TGTGCCAGCTTCGGGGGGAACACTGAAGCTTTCTTT. Translated, it gives CASFGGNTEAFF. V is TRBV28 and J is TRBJ1-1, with D perhaps matching TRBD1 (5 bases). V lost 8 bases, J lost 1 base, and 8 bases lay in between. The CDR3 runs to 12 residues. Germline assignment: CDR1 MDHEN and CDR2 SYDVKM.

This chain links TRBV5-1 with TRBJ1-2; D is unclear. The V and J ends lost 4 bases and 7 bases respectively, with 8 bases between them. CDR3 length: 11 residues. Germline V gene lookup returns CDR1 SGHRS and CDR2 YFSETQ. The CDR3 DNA sequence: TGCGCCAGCAGCGCGCGGGGTGGCTACACCTTC. It encodes CASSARGGYTF.

As DNA, the CDR3 is TGTGCCAGTAGTTGGACAGCAAAAAAAGCTTTCTTT. This translates into CASSWTAKKAFF. This chain connects TRBV19 to TRBJ1-1, with TRBD1 as a possible D gene (6 bases). Per the germline V gene, CDR1 is LNHDA and CDR2 is SQIVND (reference sequence). V shed 5 bases and J shed 9 bases, with 13 bases lying between them. CDR3 length equals 12 residues.

This chain connects TRBV30 to TRBJ2-5; perhaps TRBD2 as D (6 bases). V was trimmed by 4 bases and J by 7 bases, leaving 16 bases between them. This CDR3 comprises 13 residues. Germline V CDR1 and CDR2: GTSNPN, SVGIG (reference sequence). The CDR3 reads CAWNLDGRGTQYF. The CDR3 region has the DNA TGTGCCTGGAATCTAGACGGGCGGGGGACCCAGTACTTC. Together with reference TRBV30 and TRBJ2-5, the CDR3 gives the full variable domain: SQTIHQWPATLVQPVGSPLSLECTVEGTSNPNLYWYRQAAGRGLQLLFYSVGIGQISSEVPQNLSASRPQDRQFILSSKKLLLSDSGFYLCAWNLDGRGTQYFGPGTRLLVL.

This clonotype has only one observation. This sequence joins TRBV20-1 and TRBJ2-5, with 10 bases lining up with TRBD2. CDR1 and CDR2 from the germline V gene are DFQATT and SNEGSKA (reference sequence). The V and J ends lost 1 base and 4 bases, in that order; junction bases with no gene match: 6. CDR3 size: 15 residues. CDR3 region: CSARVPSGGSETQYF. CDR3 nucleotides: TGCAGTGCTAGAGTCCCTAGCGGGGGATCAGAGACCCAGTACTTC.

V is TRBV6-2 or TRBV6-3 and J is TRBJ1-2; TRBD1 matches 7 bases. The CDR3 loop spans 15 amino acids. Germline CDR1 and CDR2: MNHEY and SVGEGT. V lost 0 bases and J lost 8; bases outside the gene matches: 9. CDR3 in amino acids: CASSYSGTVARGYTF. CDR3 coding DNA: TGTGCCAGCAGTTACTCCGGGACAGTCGCTCGCGGCTACACCTTC.

This sequence joins TRBV5-1 and TRBJ2-3; 12 nucleotides align to TRBD1. Germline lookup yields CDR1 SGHRS and CDR2 YFSETQ. The CDR3 extends over 15 amino acids. After removal of 4 bases from V and 7 bases from J, the junction contained 7 bases not matched to a gene. CDR3 coding DNA: TGCGCCAGCAGCGCCGGGACAGGGGGCTCGTATACGCAGTATTTT. Its translation: CASSAGTGGSYTQYF.